This T cell receptor beta chain originates from a study of blood T cells in healthy people across ages. PCR was performed a second time for roughly 7 to 11 cycles using a sample-barcoded 5' primer and a J-beta primer mix. TCRdb fed the 5' RACE reads into MiXCR, producing one record per CDR3 protein. The sample holds under 2,000,000 distinct CDR3 sequences, 49% seen once. Trimming took 3 bases from V and 5 from J, leaving 6 bases between them. This CDR3 has 12 residues. Germline V gene data show CDR1 as ENHRY and CDR2 as SYGVKD. This clonotype was counted between two and nine times. The V call is TRBV10-3, the J call TRBJ2-3; D unclear. The sequence derives from a middle-aged woman in good health. The material sequenced was blood. CDR3 sequence reads: CAISDNKDTQYF. The DNA for the CDR3 is TGTGCCATCAGTGATAATAAAGATACGCAGTATTTT.